A selection of T cell receptor beta chains follows, all from one sample in a study of shared clonotypes between healthy human individuals. Generated by immunoSEQ multiplex PCR, the TCRdb table keeps only in-frame clones and is missing some. The sample holds nearly 1,000,000 clones, less than 85% seen once. Material: memory CD4+ T cells sorted from blood. These receptors were collected from a man between 18 and 35 years old in good health. Each CDR3 is given with its conserved first and last residue. A D gene is named only where the DNA matches it firmly. Clone size appears in some rows only: once, few, many, or a class for an expanded clone.

d_gene	v_gene	abundance	j_gene	CDR3nt	CDR3aa
TRBD2	TRBV29-1	NA	TRBJ2-5	TGCAGCGTTGAGGGGGGTACTAGCGGCAGTGGAGGGAGCCAAGAGACCCAGTACTTC	CSVEGGTSGSGGSQETQYF
TRBD1	TRBV27	NA	TRBJ2-5	TGTGCCAGCAGTTCACAGGGGGTGCAGGAGACCCAGTACTTC	CASSSQGVQETQYF
NA	TRBV15	few	TRBJ2-3	TGTGCCACCAGCAGGCCGGCCGAGGGAGATACGCAGTATTTT	CATSRPAEGDTQYF
TRBD2	TRBV5-1	once	TRBJ2-1	TGCGCCAGCAGCGTCGGGACTAGCAGCTACAATGAGCAGTTCTTC	CASSVGTSSYNEQFF
NA	TRBV5-4	NA	TRBJ1-6	TGTGCCAGCAGCTGGGGGGGAAATTCACCCCTCCACTTT	CASSWGGNSPLHF
TRBD1	TRBV6-5	NA	TRBJ2-5	TGTGCCAGCAGTACAAGGGGGCGGGAGACCCAGTACTTC	CASSTRGRETQYF
NA	TRBV21-1	NA	TRBJ1-1	TGTGCCAGCAGCAAAGATGGGGTGATATGGGACACTGAAGCTTTCTTT	CASSKDGVIWDTEAFF
TRBD2	TRBV7-9	NA	TRBJ2-3	TGTGCCAGCACCCCTGCGAGCGGGAGGGCTGGAGATACGCAGTATTTT	CASTPASGRAGDTQYF
NA	TRBV5-6	NA	TRBJ1-2	TGTGCCAGCAGCTATGACAGTTATGGCCACACCTTC	CASSYDSYGHTF
TRBD1	TRBV11-2	NA	TRBJ1-1	TGTGCCAGCAGCCCGGACAGGGGTTCTGAAGCTTTCTTT	CASSPDRGSEAFF
NA	TRBV7-9	few	TRBJ1-1	TGTGCCAGCAGCTACATTACAGGGCTGGACACTGAAGCTTTCTTT	CASSYITGLDTEAFF
NA	TRBV7-9	NA	TRBJ2-3	TGTGCCAGCAGCTTAGCTGGCCCCACAGATACGCAGTATTTT	CASSLAGPTDTQYF
NA	TRBV6-1	NA	TRBJ2-6	TGTGCCAGCAGTGCCTTGCAGGGGGGCTCTGGGGCCAACGTCCTGACTTTC	CASSALQGGSGANVLTF
NA	TRBV28	NA	TRBJ1-2	TGTGCCAGCAGTTTTTTACAGCGAGGCTACACCTTC	CASSFLQRGYTF
TRBD1	TRBV2	NA	TRBJ1-5	TGTGCCAGCAGTGCCGCGAGACAGGGGGCAGGTCAGCCCCAGCATTTT	CASSAARQGAGQPQHF
NA	TRBV19	NA	TRBJ1-1	TGTGCCAGTAGTATCGGAGTGAGCACTGAAGCTTTCTTT	CASSIGVSTEAFF
NA	TRBV9	NA	TRBJ1-5	TGTGCCAGCAGCCTGGACAGCTTTAGCAATCAGCCCCAGCATTTT	CASSLDSFSNQPQHF
TRBD1	TRBV5-6	NA	TRBJ2-1	TGTGCCAGCAGTTTTGGACAGGGCCATGAGCAGTTCTTC	CASSFGQGHEQFF
NA	TRBV30	NA	TRBJ1-6	TGTGCCTGGAGTGAGGGGTTCGATAATTCACCCCTCCACTTT	CAWSEGFDNSPLHF
NA	TRBV19	few	TRBJ1-1	TGTGCCAGTAGTAAGGGGTTCACTGAAGCTTTCTTT	CASSKGFTEAFF
NA	TRBV10-2	few	TRBJ1-1	TGCGCCAGCAGTGCTGGCAGTGCCGTTGGAGCTTTCTTT	CASSAGSAVGAFF
NA	TRBV9	few	TRBJ2-7	TGTGCCAGCAGCTCCGATCAGGGATCTCTCGCCTACGAGCAGTACTTC	CASSSDQGSLAYEQYF
NA	TRBV6-5	NA	TRBJ2-7	TGTGCCAGCAGTTACGGCGTAGTGGGCTACGAGCAGTACTTC	CASSYGVVGYEQYF
NA	TRBV7-9	few	TRBJ2-1	TGTGCCAGCAGCTTAGTCGGGGATGAGCAGTTCTTC	CASSLVGDEQFF
NA	TRBV6-6	NA	TRBJ2-2	TGTGCCGCAAACGACAGGCCGAGCACCGGGGAGCTGTTTTTT	CAANDRPSTGELFF
NA	TRBV13	once	TRBJ2-3	TGTGCCAGCAGCTTAGATTCCTATAGCGGCACAGATACGCAGTATTTT	CASSLDSYSGTDTQYF
TRBD2	TRBV6-6	NA	TRBJ2-7	TGTGCCAGCCAATTAGCGGGAGGTGGGCCCGACGAGCAGTACTTC	CASQLAGGGPDEQYF
NA	TRBV7-9	NA	TRBJ1-2	TGTGCCAGCAGCATATGGGCTAGGGGGGAGGGCTATGGCTACACCTTC	CASSIWARGEGYGYTF
NA	TRBV21-1	NA	TRBJ2-7	TGTGCCAGGCCCTACGAGCAGTACTTC	CARPYEQYF
TRBD1	TRBV18	NA	TRBJ1-1	TGTGCCAGCTCAATTGACAGGGGGCGTGAAGCTTTCTTT	CASSIDRGREAFF
NA	TRBV19	NA	TRBJ1-2	TGTGCCAGTAGTCCCTCCGGGGCGGCAGACAAAGGCTACACCTTC	CASSPSGAADKGYTF
NA	TRBV6-5	NA	TRBJ1-3	TGTGCCAGCAGGGACAGCAGCTCTGGAAACACCATATATTTT	CASRDSSSGNTIYF
NA	TRBV5-6	NA	TRBJ2-7	TGTGCCAGCAGCTTGGCGGCCGCGGGGCAGTACTTC	CASSLAAAGQYF
NA	TRBV7-9	once	TRBJ2-2	TGTGCCAGCAGCCCCTTCCCCGGCGGGCCTGAACTCACCGGGGAGCTGTTTTTT	CASSPFPGGPELTGELFF
NA	TRBV18	NA	TRBJ1-1	TGTGCCAGCTCACCACTGGCGAAGAACACTGAAGCTTTCTTT	CASSPLAKNTEAFF
NA	TRBV29-1	NA	TRBJ1-5	TGCAGCGTGGGGCAGTATAGCAATCAGCCCCAGCATTTT	CSVGQYSNQPQHF
NA	TRBV6-6	NA	TRBJ1-3	TGTGCCAGCAGTTACGACGGCAATGGAAACACCATATATTTT	CASSYDGNGNTIYF